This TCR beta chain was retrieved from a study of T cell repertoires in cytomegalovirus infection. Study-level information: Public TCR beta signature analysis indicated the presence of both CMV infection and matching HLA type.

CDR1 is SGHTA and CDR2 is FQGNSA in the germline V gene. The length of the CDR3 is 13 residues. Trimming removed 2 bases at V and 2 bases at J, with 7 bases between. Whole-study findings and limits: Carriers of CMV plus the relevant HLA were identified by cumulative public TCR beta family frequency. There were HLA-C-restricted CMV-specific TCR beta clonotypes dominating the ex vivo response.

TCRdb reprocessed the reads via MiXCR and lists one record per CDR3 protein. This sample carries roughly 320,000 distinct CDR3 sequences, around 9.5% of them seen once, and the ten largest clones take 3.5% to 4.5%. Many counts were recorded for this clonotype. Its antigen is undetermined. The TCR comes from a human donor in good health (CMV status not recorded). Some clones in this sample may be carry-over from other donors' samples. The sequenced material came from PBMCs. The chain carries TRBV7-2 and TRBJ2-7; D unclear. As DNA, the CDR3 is TGTGCCAGCAGCTTAATCGGCACCTACGAGCAGTACTTC. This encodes CASSLIGTYEQYF.